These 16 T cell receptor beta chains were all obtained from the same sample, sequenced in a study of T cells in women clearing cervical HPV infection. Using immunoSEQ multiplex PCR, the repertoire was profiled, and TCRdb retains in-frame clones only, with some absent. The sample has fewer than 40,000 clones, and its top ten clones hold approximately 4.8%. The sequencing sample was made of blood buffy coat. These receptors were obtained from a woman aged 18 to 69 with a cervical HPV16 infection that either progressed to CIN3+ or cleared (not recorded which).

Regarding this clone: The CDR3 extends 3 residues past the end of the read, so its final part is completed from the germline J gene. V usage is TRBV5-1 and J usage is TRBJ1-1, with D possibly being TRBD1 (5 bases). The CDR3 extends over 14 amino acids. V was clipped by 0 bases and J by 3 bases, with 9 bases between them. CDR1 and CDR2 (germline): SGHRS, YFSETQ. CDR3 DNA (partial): TGCGCCAGCAGCTTGGTGGGGGGGTACACTGAA. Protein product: CASSLVGGYTE. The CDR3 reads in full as CASSLVGGYTEAFF.

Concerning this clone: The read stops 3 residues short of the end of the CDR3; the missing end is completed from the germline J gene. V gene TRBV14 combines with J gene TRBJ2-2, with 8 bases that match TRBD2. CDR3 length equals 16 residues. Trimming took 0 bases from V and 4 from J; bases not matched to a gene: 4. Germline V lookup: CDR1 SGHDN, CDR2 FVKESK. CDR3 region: CASSQERGGLTGELFF. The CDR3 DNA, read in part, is TGTGCCAGCAGCCAAGAACGGGGGGGCCTCACCGGGGAG.

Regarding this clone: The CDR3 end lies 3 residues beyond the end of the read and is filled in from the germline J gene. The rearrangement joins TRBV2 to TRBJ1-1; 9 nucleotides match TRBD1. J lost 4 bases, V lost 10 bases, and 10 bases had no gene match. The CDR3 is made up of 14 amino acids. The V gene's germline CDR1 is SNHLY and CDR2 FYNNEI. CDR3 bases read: TGTGCCATCAGAAAGGGGACAGGGAGCACTGAA. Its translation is CAIRKGTGSTE. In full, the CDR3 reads CAIRKGTGSTEAFF.

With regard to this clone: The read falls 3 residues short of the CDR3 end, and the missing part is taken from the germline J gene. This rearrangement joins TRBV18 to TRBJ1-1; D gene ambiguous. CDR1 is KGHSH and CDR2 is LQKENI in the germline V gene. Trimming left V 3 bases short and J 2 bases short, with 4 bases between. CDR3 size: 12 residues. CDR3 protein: CASSPPNTEAFF. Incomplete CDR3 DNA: TGTGCCAGCTCACCTCCAAACACTGAA.

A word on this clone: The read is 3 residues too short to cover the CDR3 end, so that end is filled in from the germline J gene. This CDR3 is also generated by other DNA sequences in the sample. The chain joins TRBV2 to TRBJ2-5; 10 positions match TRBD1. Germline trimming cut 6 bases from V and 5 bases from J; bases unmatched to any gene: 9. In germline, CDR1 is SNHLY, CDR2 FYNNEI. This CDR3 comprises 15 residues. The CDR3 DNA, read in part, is TGTGCCAGCAGGGTCCGACAGGGGGCCAGGGAGACC. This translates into CASRVRQGARET. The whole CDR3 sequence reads CASRVRQGARETQYF. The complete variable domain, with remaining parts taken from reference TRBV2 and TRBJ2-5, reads EPEVTQTPSHQVTQMGQEVILRCVPISNHLYFYWYRQILGQKVEFLVSFYNNEISEKSEIFDDQFSVERPDGSNFTLKIRSTKLEDSAMYFCASRVRQGARETQYFGPGTRLLVL.

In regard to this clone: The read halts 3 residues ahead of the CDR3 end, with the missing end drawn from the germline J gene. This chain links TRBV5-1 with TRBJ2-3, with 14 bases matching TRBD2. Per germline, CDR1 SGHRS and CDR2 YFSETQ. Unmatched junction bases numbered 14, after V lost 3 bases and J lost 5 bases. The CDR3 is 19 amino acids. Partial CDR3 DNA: TGCGCCAGCAGCTCCGGACTAGCGGGGGGTCGTATCACCGAAGATACG. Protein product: CASSSGLAGGRITEDT. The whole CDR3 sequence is CASSSGLAGGRITEDTQYF.

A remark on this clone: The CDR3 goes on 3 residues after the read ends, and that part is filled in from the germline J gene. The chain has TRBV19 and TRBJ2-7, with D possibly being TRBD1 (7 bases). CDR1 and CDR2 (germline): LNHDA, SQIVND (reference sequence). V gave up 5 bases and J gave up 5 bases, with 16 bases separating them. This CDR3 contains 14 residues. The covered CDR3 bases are TGTGCCAGTAGTTCAGGGGGGATAGGGAACGAG. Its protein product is CASSSGGIGNE. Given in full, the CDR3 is CASSSGGIGNEQYF. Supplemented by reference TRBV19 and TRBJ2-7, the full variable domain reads DGGITQSPKYLFRKEGQNVTLSCEQNLNHDAMYWYRQDPGQGLRLIYYSQIVNDFQKGDIAEGYSVSREKKESFPLTVTSAQKNPTAFYLCASSSGGIGNEQYFGPGTRLTVT.

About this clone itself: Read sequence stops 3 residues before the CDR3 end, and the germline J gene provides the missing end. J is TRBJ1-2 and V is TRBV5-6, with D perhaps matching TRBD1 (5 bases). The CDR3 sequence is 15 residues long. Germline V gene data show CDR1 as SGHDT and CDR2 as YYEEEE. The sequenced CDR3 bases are TGTGCCAGCAGCTTGCGCGTGGGACTGCTCGAGGGC. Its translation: CASSLRVGLLEG. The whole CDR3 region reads CASSLRVGLLEGYTF.

The sequenced CDR3 bases are TGCAGTGCTAGAGGAGCGGGGGGCCATTACAATGAG. Its translation: CSARGAGGHYNE. The full CDR3 reads CSARGAGGHYNEQFF. The chain uses TRBV20-1 and TRBJ2-1, with 9 nucleotides matching TRBD2. Coverage ceases 3 residues before the CDR3 finishes, and the germline J gene fills in the end. Germline CDR1 DFQATT, CDR2 SNEGSKA (reference sequence). V dropped 1 base and J dropped 4; count of bases not matched to a gene: 5. The CDR3 is 15 amino acids.

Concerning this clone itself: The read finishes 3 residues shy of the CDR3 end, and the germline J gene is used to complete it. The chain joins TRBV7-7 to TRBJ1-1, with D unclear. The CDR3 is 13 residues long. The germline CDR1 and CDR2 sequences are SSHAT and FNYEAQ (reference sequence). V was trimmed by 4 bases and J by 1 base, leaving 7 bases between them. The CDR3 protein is CASSSQENTEAFF. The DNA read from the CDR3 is TGTGCCAGCAGCTCCCAGGAGAACACTGAA. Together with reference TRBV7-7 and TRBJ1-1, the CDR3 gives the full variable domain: GAGVSQSPRYKVTKRGQDVTLRCDPISSHATLYWYQQALGQGPEFLTYFNYEAQPDKSGLPSDRFSAERPEGSISTLTIQRTEQRDSAMYRCASSSQENTEAFFGQGTRLTVV.

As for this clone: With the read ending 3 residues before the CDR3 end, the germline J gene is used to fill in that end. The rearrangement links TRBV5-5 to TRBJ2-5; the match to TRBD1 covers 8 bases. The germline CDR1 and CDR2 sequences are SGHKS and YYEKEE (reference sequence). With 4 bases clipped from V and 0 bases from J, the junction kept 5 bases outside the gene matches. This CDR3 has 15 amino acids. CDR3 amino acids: CASSTQDRDQETQYF. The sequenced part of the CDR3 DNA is TGTGCCAGCAGCACCCAGGACAGGGACCAAGAGACC.

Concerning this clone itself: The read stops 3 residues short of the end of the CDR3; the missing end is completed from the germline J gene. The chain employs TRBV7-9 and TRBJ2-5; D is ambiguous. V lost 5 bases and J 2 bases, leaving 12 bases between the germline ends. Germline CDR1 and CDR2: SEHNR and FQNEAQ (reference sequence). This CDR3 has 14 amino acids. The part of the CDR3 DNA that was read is TGTGCCAGCAGCCCAGCGACGGTACAAGAGACC. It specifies CASSPATVQET. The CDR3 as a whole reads CASSPATVQETQYF.

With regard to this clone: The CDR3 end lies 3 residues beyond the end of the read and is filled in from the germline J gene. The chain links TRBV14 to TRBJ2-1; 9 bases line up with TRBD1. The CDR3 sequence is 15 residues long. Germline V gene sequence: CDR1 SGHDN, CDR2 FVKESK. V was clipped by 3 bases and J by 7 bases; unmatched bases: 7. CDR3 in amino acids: CASSQGTGRFNEQFF. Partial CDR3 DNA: TGTGCCAGCAGCCAGGGGACAGGGAGGTTTAATGAG.

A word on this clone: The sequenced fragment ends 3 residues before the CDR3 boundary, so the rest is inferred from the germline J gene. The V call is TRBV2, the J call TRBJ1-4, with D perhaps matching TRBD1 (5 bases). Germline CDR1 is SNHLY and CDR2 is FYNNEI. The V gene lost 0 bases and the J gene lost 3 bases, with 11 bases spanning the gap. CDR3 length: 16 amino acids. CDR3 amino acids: CASSEAAGRANEKLFF. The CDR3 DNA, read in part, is TGTGCCAGCAGTGAAGCGGCGGGGCGGGCTAATGAAAAA.

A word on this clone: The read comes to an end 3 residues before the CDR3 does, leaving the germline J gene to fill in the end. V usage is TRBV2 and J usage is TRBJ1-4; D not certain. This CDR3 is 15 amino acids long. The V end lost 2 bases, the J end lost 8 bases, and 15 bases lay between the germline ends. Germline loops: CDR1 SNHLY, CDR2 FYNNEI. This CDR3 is CASSETDLGWEKLFF. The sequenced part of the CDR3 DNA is TGTGCCAGCAGTGAAACCGACCTAGGTTGGGAAAAA.

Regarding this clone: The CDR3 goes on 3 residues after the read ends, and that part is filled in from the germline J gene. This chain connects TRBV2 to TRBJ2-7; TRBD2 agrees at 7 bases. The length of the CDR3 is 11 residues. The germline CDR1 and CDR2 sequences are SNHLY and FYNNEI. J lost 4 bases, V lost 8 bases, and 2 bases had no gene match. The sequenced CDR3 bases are TGTGCCAGCCGGGACTATTACGAG. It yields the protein CASRDYYE. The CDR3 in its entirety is CASRDYYEQYF.